One and the same sample provided the 31 T cell receptor beta chains below, sequenced in a study of sequential checkpoint blockade in melanoma. Treatment in this sample: randomized to nivolumab then ipilimumab (arm A) or the reverse (arm B). The repertoire was sequenced with immunoSEQ multiplex PCR; TCRdb's copy has only in-frame clones and lacks some. Here the sample spans some 19,000 clones, around 26% being singletons. The sample in question was tumor tissue (inferred from file names), obtained from a patient given nivolumab and ipilimumab in sequence. The source is a human donor with melanoma.

By proportion, this clone is medium-sized (0.01 to 0.1%). This chain connects TRBV9 to TRBJ2-5; 7 nucleotides agree with TRBD2. CDR1 is SGDLS, CDR2 YYNGEE, per germline. V lost 3 bases, J lost 0 bases, and 2 bases stayed unmatched. The length of the CDR3 is 14 residues. CDR3 region: CASSETSYQETQYF. The DNA of the CDR3 is TGTGCCAGCAGCGAGACTAGCTACCAAGAGACCCAGTACTTC.

This rearrangement joins TRBV11-3 to TRBJ1-5; TRBD1 agrees at 8 bases. The CDR3 length is 14 residues. V was pared by 5 bases and J by 6 bases, with 6 bases of the junction left unmatched. CDR1 is SGHNT and CDR2 is YENEEA in the germline V gene. CDR3: CASSADRDTQPQHF. DNA of the CDR3: TGTGCCAGCAGCGCGGACAGGGACACTCAGCCCCAGCATTTT.

The chain is built from TRBV28 and TRBJ1-5; D unresolved. The V end lost 2 bases, the J end lost 7 bases, and 15 bases lay between the germline ends. Germline V gene data show CDR1 as MDHEN and CDR2 as SYDVKM. This CDR3 has 15 amino acids. CDR3 in DNA: TGTGCCAGCAGTTTAAGAGGGCTACCGGGACAGCCCCAGCATTTT. Amino acid sequence: CASSLRGLPGQPQHF.

The V call is TRBV19, the J call TRBJ1-5; no clear D gene. This CDR3 is 15 amino acids long. V lost 3 bases to trimming and J lost 0 bases, with 9 bases between them. Per germline, CDR1 LNHDA and CDR2 SQIVND (reference sequence). CDR3 in DNA: TGTGCCAGTAGTATCACGGGGTTTAGCAATCAGCCCCAGCATTTT. Translating it yields CASSITGFSNQPQHF. Filled out from reference TRBV19 and TRBJ1-5, the complete variable domain reads DGGITQSPKYLFRKEGQNVTLSCEQNLNHDAMYWYRQDPGQGLRLIYYSQIVNDFQKGDIAEGYSVSREKKESFPLTVTSAQKNPTAFYLCASSITGFSNQPQHFGDGTRLSIL.

The V gene is TRBV9, the J gene TRBJ2-3; the match to TRBD2 covers 9 bases. With V trimmed by 4 bases and J by 7 bases, 1 base remained unmatched. CDR1 is SGDLS, CDR2 YYNGEE, per germline. The CDR3 runs to 12 residues. CDR3 DNA: TGTGCCAGCAGCTCTAGCGGGAATACGCAGTATTTT. It codes for CASSSSGNTQYF.

This chain connects TRBV6-8 to TRBJ2-7; the match to TRBD1 covers 10 bases. The CDR3 length is 15 residues. CDR1 is MNHGY, CDR2 SAAAGT, per germline. J lost 4 bases, V lost 0 bases, and 3 bases had no gene match. Here the CDR3 reads CASSYSGTGDYEQYF. The CDR3 DNA reads as TGTGCCAGCAGTTACTCCGGGACAGGGGATTACGAGCAGTACTTC.

The chain employs TRBV19 and TRBJ2-2, with a weak D call TRBD1 (6 bases). V was pared by 4 bases and J by 3 bases, with 15 bases between. CDR1 is LNHDA and CDR2 is SQIVND in the germline V gene (reference sequence). This CDR3 comprises 16 residues. DNA of the CDR3: TGTGCCAGTAGTACTCCTCAGGGGCTGCACACCGGGGAGCTGTTTTTT. Translation: CASSTPQGLHTGELFF.

The chain employs TRBV25-1 and TRBJ2-1; the D gene could be TRBD1 or TRBD2 (5 bases each). V gave up 2 bases and J gave up 8 bases, with 16 bases separating them. Germline V CDR1 and CDR2: MGHDK, SYGVNS. This CDR3 has 15 residues. The CDR3 is CASSEAFPKGHEQFF. The CDR3, as DNA: TGTGCCAGCAGTGAAGCCTTCCCAAAGGGACATGAGCAGTTCTTC.

The chain carries TRBV11-3 and TRBJ2-1; 14 nucleotides agree with TRBD2. Germline CDR1 and CDR2: SGHNT and YENEEA. This CDR3 has 17 residues. The V segment lost 5 bases and the J segment 7 bases; nucleotides outside the gene matches: 10. The CDR3 is CASSLGTSGRTSNEQFF. CDR3 DNA sequence: TGTGCCAGCAGCCTCGGGACTAGCGGGAGAACTTCGAATGAGCAGTTCTTC. The full variable domain, its missing parts supplied by reference TRBV11-3 and TRBJ2-1, is EAGVVQSPRYKIIEKKQPVAFWCNPISGHNTLYWYLQNLGQGPELLIRYENEEAVDDSQLPKDRFSAERLKGVDSTLKIQPAELGDSAVYLCASSLGTSGRTSNEQFFGPGTRLTVL.

The rearrangement uses TRBV18 and TRBJ2-2; D not resolved. The germline gives CDR1 KGHSH, CDR2 LQKENI. CDR3 size: 12 residues. V lost 9 bases to trimming and J lost 5 bases, with 10 bases between them. DNA of the CDR3: TGTGCCAGTGGCGCGGAAACCGGGGAGCTGTTTTTT. It is translated as CASGAETGELFF.

The chain combines TRBV11-3 with TRBJ2-1, with D unclear. V lost 3 bases to trimming and J lost 5 bases, with 11 bases between them. The CDR3 contains 14 residues. Germline CDR1 reads SGHNT; CDR2 reads YENEEA. The CDR3 DNA sequence: TGTGCCAGCAGCTTGAGACACACTGACAATGAGCAGTTCTTC. Translation: CASSLRHTDNEQFF.

A few counts support this clone. This rearrangement joins TRBV28 to TRBJ1-4; D possibly corresponds to TRBD1 (6 bases). Trimming removed 10 bases from V and 3 bases from J, with 12 bases in between. In germline, CDR1 is MDHEN, CDR2 SYDVKM. The CDR3 has 13 amino acids. CDR3 in amino acids: CAISQGPNEKLFF. The CDR3 bases are TGTGCCATTTCACAGGGACCTAATGAAAAACTGTTTTTT.

The J gene is TRBJ1-6, the V gene TRBV30; no clear D. The CDR3 runs 14 residues. V lost 7 bases and J 0 bases, leaving 10 bases between the germline ends. CDR1 and CDR2 from the germline V gene are GTSNPN and SVGIG (reference sequence). CDR3 protein: CALKTSSYNSPLHF. The CDR3 DNA is TGTGCCTTGAAAACGAGCTCCTATAATTCACCCCTCCACTTT. Full variable domain (remainder filled in from reference TRBV30 and TRBJ1-6): SQTIHQWPATLVQPVGSPLSLECTVEGTSNPNLYWYRQAAGRGLQLLFYSVGIGQISSEVPQNLSASRPQDRQFILSSKKLLLSDSGFYLCALKTSSYNSPLHFGNGTRLTVT.

The rearrangement uses TRBV11-3 and TRBJ1-6, with D perhaps matching TRBD1 (6 bases). The V gene's germline CDR1 is SGHNT and CDR2 YENEEA. V dropped 7 bases and J dropped 10 bases, with 26 bases sitting between them. The length of the CDR3 is 17 residues. The CDR3 loop reads CASTPFPQGPSGSPLHF. The CDR3 bases are TGTGCCAGCACCCCCTTCCCACAGGGACCTAGTGGGTCACCCCTCCACTTT. Filled out from reference TRBV11-3 and TRBJ1-6, the complete variable domain reads EAGVVQSPRYKIIEKKQPVAFWCNPISGHNTLYWYLQNLGQGPELLIRYENEEAVDDSQLPKDRFSAERLKGVDSTLKIQPAELGDSAVYLCASTPFPQGPSGSPLHFGNGTRLTVT.

J is TRBJ2-1 and V is TRBV5-1, with 10 bases lining up with TRBD2. Germline V gene sequence: CDR1 SGHRS, CDR2 YFSETQ. The J segment lost 10 bases and the V segment lost 3 bases, leaving 13 bases of the junction unmatched. The CDR3 loop spans 16 amino acids. CDR3 DNA sequence: TGCGCCAGCAGCTGGACCGGGACTAGCGCTAGCGGGGAGCAGTTCTTC. Translation: CASSWTGTSASGEQFF. Variable domain in full (rest from reference TRBV5-1 and TRBJ2-1): KAGVTQTPRYLIKTRGQQVTLSCSPISGHRSVSWYQQTPGQGLQFLFEYFSETQRNKGNFPGRFSGRQFSNSRSEMNVSTLELGDSALYLCASSWTGTSASGEQFFGPGTRLTVL.

V is TRBV11-3 and J is TRBJ2-3; 10 nucleotides align to TRBD2. V lost 6 bases to trimming and J lost 4 bases; unmatched junction nucleotides: 4. Germline values: CDR1 SGHNT, CDR2 YENEEA. This CDR3 comprises 14 residues. CDR3 amino acids: CASRSGGAADTQYF. The CDR3 DNA is TGTGCCAGCAGGAGCGGGGGGGCGGCAGATACGCAGTATTTT.

This clone was found a few times. This chain connects TRBV9 to TRBJ2-2; TRBD2 matches at 7 bases. The CDR3 consists of 12 residues. The V gene's germline CDR1 is SGDLS and CDR2 YYNGEE. V lost 5 bases to trimming and J lost 7 bases; unmatched junction nucleotides: 2. The CDR3 bases are TGTGCCAGCAGTGGGAGGGGCGGGGAGCTGTTTTTT. Protein: CASSGRGGELFF. The full variable domain, its missing parts supplied by reference TRBV9 and TRBJ2-2, is DSGVTQTPKHLITATGQRVTLRCSPRSGDLSVYWYQQSLDQGLQFLIQYYNGEERAKGNILERFSAQQFPDLHSELNLSSLELGDSALYFCASSGRGGELFFGEGSRLTVL.

The genes are TRBV19 and TRBJ2-7; 9 bases are a match to TRBD1. The germline gives CDR1 LNHDA, CDR2 SQIVND (reference sequence). V dropped 5 bases and J dropped 5; count of bases not matched to a gene: 10. The CDR3 loop spans 15 amino acids. The CDR3 loop reads CASSDPGQGVDEQYF. The DNA of the CDR3 is TGTGCCAGTAGTGACCCGGGACAGGGTGTTGACGAGCAGTACTTC. Full variable domain (missing parts from reference TRBV19 and TRBJ2-7): DGGITQSPKYLFRKEGQNVTLSCEQNLNHDAMYWYRQDPGQGLRLIYYSQIVNDFQKGDIAEGYSVSREKKESFPLTVTSAQKNPTAFYLCASSDPGQGVDEQYFGPGTRLTVT.

The chain is built from TRBV4-1 and TRBJ2-2, with D possibly TRBD1 on 5 matching bases. This CDR3 has 14 residues. V dropped 1 base and J dropped 6 bases, with 9 bases sitting between them. Per the germline V gene, CDR1 is MGHRA and CDR2 is YSYEKL. CDR3 in amino acids: CASSQGRASGELFF. In nucleotides, the CDR3 is TGCGCCAGCAGCCAAGGCAGGGCCTCCGGGGAGCTGTTTTTT.

The table lists this clone with a few counts. V and J are TRBV6-8 and TRBJ1-1; D may be TRBD1 (6 bases). CDR1 and CDR2 from the germline V gene are MNHGY and SAAAGT. Trimming stripped 11 bases from V and 4 bases from J, with 20 bases between. This CDR3 is 14 amino acids long. CDR3 loop: CAGGGRGGGTEAFF. In DNA form, the CDR3 reads TGTGCCGGAGGCGGCAGGGGTGGTGGCACTGAAGCTTTCTTT.

This clone was seen more than once but under ten times. This chain connects TRBV15 to TRBJ2-4; D possibly matches TRBD1 or TRBD2 (6 bases each). The V end lost 2 bases, the J end lost 8 bases, and 19 bases lay between the germline ends. In germline, CDR1 is LNHNV, CDR2 YYDKDF (reference sequence). CDR3 length equals 16 residues. The CDR3 sequence: CATSRRRGQGKDIQYF. CDR3 DNA sequence: TGTGCCACCAGCAGACGACGGGGGCAGGGGAAAGACATTCAGTACTTC.

J is TRBJ1-1 and V is TRBV6-8; possibly TRBD1 for D (6 bases). Germline V gene sequence: CDR1 MNHGY, CDR2 SAAAGT. The V end was cut by 2 bases, the J end by 8 bases, with 12 bases between. This CDR3 spans 13 amino acids. The CDR3 sequence is CASSYLGQREAFF. Written as DNA, the CDR3 is TGTGCCAGCAGTTACCTCGGACAGAGGGAAGCTTTCTTT.

The chain carries TRBV29-1 and TRBJ2-7; 9 nucleotides match TRBD2. Germline CDR1 and CDR2: SQVTM and ANQGSEA. This CDR3 has 13 amino acids. V was clipped by 6 bases and J by 3 bases; unmatched bases: 6. The CDR3 DNA is TGCAGCGTGATGGGACTAGCACACTACGAGCAGTACTTC. Its protein is CSVMGLAHYEQYF.

The chain couples TRBV28 to TRBJ2-5; 12 bases line up with TRBD2. Germline V gene data show CDR1 as MDHEN and CDR2 as SYDVKM. This CDR3 is built from 18 residues. The V segment lost 3 bases and the J segment 1 base; nucleotides outside the gene matches: 9. The CDR3 nucleotides are TGTGCCAGCAGTTTGATACTAGCGGGAGGCGTGACCCAAGAGACCCAGTACTTC. It specifies CASSLILAGGVTQETQYF.

This chain links TRBV18 with TRBJ2-7; 7 bases are shared with TRBD2. The CDR3 sequence is 15 residues long. CDR1 KGHSH and CDR2 LQKENI come from the germline V gene. With V trimmed by 4 bases and J by 2 bases, 8 bases remained unmatched. CDR3 in DNA: TGTGCCAGCTCACGGGCGACCGGGGGGACCTACGAGCAGTACTTC. Translated, it gives CASSRATGGTYEQYF. The full variable domain, with the rest looked up from reference TRBV18 and TRBJ2-7, is NAGVMQNPRHLVRRRGQEARLRCSPMKGHSHVYWYRQLPEEGLKFMVYLQKENIIDESGMPKERFSAEFPKEGPSILRIQQVVRGDSAAYFCASSRATGGTYEQYFGPGTRLTVT.

This clone was seen more than once but under ten times. The chain uses TRBV11-1 and TRBJ2-2; D gene unclear. V lost 5 bases, J lost 6 bases, and 28 bases lay in between. The germline V gene has CDR1 SGHAT and CDR2 FQDESV (reference sequence). The CDR3 has 19 residues. The chain's CDR3 is CASSPRMGQGLDTAGELFF. The CDR3, as DNA: TGTGCCAGCAGCCCTCGAATGGGCCAAGGGCTCGATACGGCCGGGGAGCTGTTTTTT.

This clone was observed a handful of times. This chain joins TRBV28 and TRBJ1-2; unclear D gene. The CDR3 is 15 amino acids. Looked up from germline, CDR1 is MDHEN and CDR2 is SYDVKM. V was shortened by 6 bases and J by 0 bases, with 14 bases between the two germline ends. DNA of the CDR3: TGTGCCAGCAGGCTATCAGGATTAGCTAACTATGGCTACACCTTC. As protein: CASRLSGLANYGYTF.

This clone was detected only a few times. This chain links TRBV11-3 with TRBJ2-4, with a weak D call TRBD2 (7 bases). V dropped 5 bases and J dropped 6 bases, with 17 bases sitting between them. There are 15 residues in the CDR3. Per the germline V gene, CDR1 is SGHNT and CDR2 is YENEEA. The CDR3, as DNA: TGTGCCAGCAGCGCCCCTCAGGGAGGGGGAAACATTCAGTACTTC. It specifies CASSAPQGGGNIQYF.

This clone was detected a few times. The genes are TRBV4-1 and TRBJ2-7, with 12 bases matching TRBD1. This CDR3 has 17 amino acids. Trimming removed 1 base from V and 3 bases from J; junction bases left unmatched: 7. CDR1 MGHRA and CDR2 YSYEKL come from the germline V gene. For the CDR3, the DNA is TGCGCCAGCAGCCAAGTTTGGGGGACAGGGGGCATCTACGAGCAGTACTTC. Protein: CASSQVWGTGGIYEQYF.

The table lists this clone with a few counts. This chain connects TRBV6-8 to TRBJ2-3; TRBD1 or TRBD2 may be the D gene (5 bases each). From germline, CDR1 is MNHGY and CDR2 SAAAGT. This CDR3 has 15 residues. V lost 6 bases, J lost 5 bases, and 18 bases lay in between. CDR3 region: CASRPTGTSGDTQYF. The CDR3 nucleotides read TGTGCCAGCAGACCTACCGGGACCTCCGGAGATACGCAGTATTTT.

In this sample, this clone turned up a few times. The chain combines TRBV12-5 with TRBJ2-1; 12 bases line up with TRBD2. The V segment lost 5 bases and the J segment 4 bases; nucleotides outside the gene matches: 3. CDR1 and CDR2 (germline): LGHNT, FRNRAP. The CDR3 has 15 residues. CDR3 loop: CASGLGLAGYNEQFF. CDR3 DNA sequence: TGTGCTAGTGGTCTCGGACTAGCGGGGTACAATGAGCAGTTCTTC.